The rows below give T cell receptor beta chains drawn from one sample of a study of cytomegalovirus exposure and HLA in healthy donors. This table comes from immunoSEQ multiplex PCR, and its TCRdb copy is limited to in-frame clones, with some not included. Of 100,000 or so clones detected, 60% to 85% appear once; the ten largest clones hold about 5%. The source material was PBMCs. These receptors originate from a male donor in good health and CMV-seronegative. Each CDR3 is given with its conserved first and last residue. A D gene is named only where the DNA matches it firmly. Not all rows give a size; the values are once, few, many and, for expanded clones, a class.

>TRBV30|-|TRBJ2-1|once
CAWSVHQRVNSYNEQFF
TGTGCCTGGAGTGTACACCAGCGGGTCAACTCCTACAATGAGCAGTTCTTC
>TRBV7-2|TRBD1|TRBJ1-5|-
CASSLSDRGRPQHF
TGTGCCAGCAGCTTATCAGACAGGGGGAGGCCCCAGCATTTT
>TRBV9|TRBD2|TRBJ2-1|-
CASSVSMWGTTGNEQFF
TGTGCCAGCAGCGTAAGTATGTGGGGGACTACTGGAAATGAGCAGTTCTTC
>TRBV7-8|-|TRBJ2-7|-
CASSEDSFWYF
TGTGCCAGCAGCGAAGATAGCTTCTGGTACTTC
>TRBV4-2|TRBD1|TRBJ2-7|-
CASSRPGQGVVEQYF
TGTGCCAGCAGCCGTCCGGGACAGGGGGTGGTCGAGCAGTACTTC
>TRBV5-5|-|TRBJ1-1|few
CASSSSGDNTEAFF
TGTGCCAGCAGCTCCTCGGGGGATAACACTGAAGCTTTCTTT
>TRBV19|-|TRBJ2-7|-
CASSIYTGSSYEQYF
TGTGCCAGTAGTATATATACAGGATCTTCCTACGAGCAGTACTTC
>TRBV10-3|TRBD1|TRBJ2-7|-
CAISGGTGGREQYF
TGTGCCATCAGTGGGGGGACAGGGGGCCGCGAGCAGTACTTC
>TRBV7-2|-|TRBJ2-1|-
CASSAGLSSSYNEQFF
TGTGCCAGCAGCGCGGGACTTTCGAGCTCCTACAATGAGCAGTTCTTC
>TRBV7-2|-|TRBJ2-7|-
CASSFSPGSAYEQYF
TGTGCCAGCAGCTTTAGCCCGGGGTCCGCCTACGAGCAGTACTTC
>TRBV13|-|TRBJ2-1|-
CASSSTARGGPRGEQFF
TGTGCCAGCAGCTCGACGGCGCGGGGCGGCCCTCGGGGTGAGCAGTTCTTC
>TRBV10-1|-|TRBJ1-2|-
CASSAGREYGYTF
TGCGCCAGCAGTGCCGGACGGGAATATGGCTACACCTTC
>TRBV4-1|TRBD2|TRBJ2-3|-
CASSQGLAGGRTDTQYF
TGCGCCAGCAGCCAGGGATTAGCGGGAGGCCGCACAGATACGCAGTATTTT
>TRBV11-2|TRBD1|TRBJ2-7|-
CASSWGQGYEQYF
TGTGCCAGCAGCTGGGGACAGGGCTACGAGCAGTACTTC
>TRBV5-6|-|TRBJ2-2|once
CASSSQHTGELFF
TGTGCCAGCAGCTCACAACACACCGGGGAGCTGTTTTTT
>TRBV6-4|-|TRBJ2-7|-
CASSEKGGEGDEQYF
TGTGCCAGCAGTGAAAAGGGGGGGGAAGGGGACGAGCAGTACTTC
>TRBV11-2|-|TRBJ1-2|-
CASSLRFSRLDGYTF
TGTGCCAGCAGCTTAAGGTTTTCCCGGCTAGACGGCTACACCTTC
>TRBV7-9|TRBD2|TRBJ2-1|few
CASNPRLAAYNEQFF
TGTGCCAGCAACCCACGACTAGCGGCGTACAATGAGCAGTTCTTC
>TRBV28|-|TRBJ1-2|-
CASSPDTYGYTF
TGTGCCAGCAGTCCAGACACCTATGGCTACACCTTC
>TRBV15|-|TRBJ2-5|-
CATSRDLEETQYF
TGTGCCACCAGCAGAGATTTAGAAGAGACCCAGTACTTC
>TRBV5-4|TRBD1|TRBJ2-5|once
CASSLPTGGKETQYF
TGTGCCAGCAGCCTCCCGACAGGGGGAAAAGAGACCCAGTACTTC
>TRBV5-1|-|TRBJ2-3|-
CASSLDGERTDTQYF
TGCGCCAGCAGCTTAGACGGAGAAAGGACAGATACGCAGTATTTT
>TRBV6-1|TRBD1|TRBJ2-7|-
CAILKTGVYEQYF
TGTGCCATCTTAAAGACAGGGGTCTACGAGCAGTACTTC
>TRBV6-1|TRBD2|TRBJ2-3|-
CASSWGGDTQYF
TGTGCCAGCAGTTGGGGGGGAGATACGCAGTATTTT
>TRBV7-9|TRBD2|TRBJ2-7|-
CASSISGGSYEQYF
TGTGCCAGCAGCATTAGCGGGGGCTCCTACGAGCAGTACTTC
>TRBV5-1|TRBD1|TRBJ2-3|-
CASRPVGTESTDTQYF
TGCGCCAGCAGACCCGTAGGGACAGAAAGCACAGATACGCAGTATTTT
>TRBV19|-|TRBJ1-4|-
CASSSREGTNEKLFF
TGTGCCAGTAGTTCCCGGGAGGGCACTAATGAAAAACTGTTTTTT
>TRBV7-8|TRBD1|TRBJ2-3|-
CASSWGTGGDTQYF
TGTGCCAGCAGCTGGGGGACAGGGGGTGATACGCAGTATTTT
>TRBV4-1|TRBD1|TRBJ2-1|-
CASSRSQGFNEQFF
TGCGCCAGCAGCCGATCACAGGGGTTTAATGAGCAGTTCTTC
>TRBV5-6|-|TRBJ2-7|few
CASSLYLREQYF
TGTGCCAGCAGCTTGTATCTCCGGGAGCAGTACTTC
>TRBV11-3|-|TRBJ2-2|once
CASSLENRSNTGELFF
TGTGCCAGCAGCTTAGAAAACAGATCGAACACCGGGGAGCTGTTTTTT
>TRBV7-9|-|TRBJ2-7|-
CASSLLGGRDGSREQYF
TGTGCCAGCAGCTTACTTGGAGGTCGAGACGGCTCACGAGAGCAGTACTTC
>TRBV11-2|-|TRBJ1-1|-
CASEGNTEAFF
TGTGCCAGCGAGGGGAACACTGAAGCTTTCTTT
>TRBV10-1|TRBD1|TRBJ1-1|-
CASSSVPGTGNTEAFF
TGCGCCAGCAGTTCAGTCCCCGGGACAGGAAACACTGAAGCTTTCTTT
>TRBV11-2|-|TRBJ1-6|-
CASSLDGDSPLHF
TGTGCCAGCAGCTTAGACGGGGATTCACCCCTCCACTTT
>TRBV7-7|-|TRBJ2-5|-
CASSPTRGTEKETQYF
TGTGCTAGCAGCCCCACTCGGGGGACGGAAAAAGAGACCCAGTACTTC
>TRBV6-6|-|TRBJ1-2|-
CASSTGAGVYGYTF
TGTGCCAGCAGCACGGGGGCGGGGGTCTATGGCTACACCTTC
>TRBV7-8|TRBD2|TRBJ2-7|-
CASSSRTSRYYEQYF
TGTGCCAGCAGCTCACGGACTAGCCGATACTACGAGCAGTACTTC
>TRBV5-1|-|TRBJ2-7|-
CASSLGSVYPYEQYF
TGCGCCAGCAGCTTGGGGTCCGTCTACCCCTACGAGCAGTACTTC
>TRBV9|-|TRBJ2-2|-
CASSVNWGKPNTGELFF
TGTGCCAGCAGCGTAAACTGGGGCAAACCGAACACCGGGGAGCTGTTTTTT
>TRBV7-9|TRBD2|TRBJ2-5|-
CASSTSGSGTQYF
TGTGCCAGCAGTACTAGCGGGAGTGGGACCCAGTACTTC
>TRBV6-1|TRBD2|TRBJ2-7|-
CASFSGSSYEQYF
TGTGCCAGTTTTAGCGGGAGCTCCTACGAGCAGTACTTC
>TRBV18|TRBD1|TRBJ1-4|-
CASSPSGRGHTNEKLFF
TGTGCCAGCTCACCTTCTGGCAGGGGGCACACTAATGAAAAACTGTTTTTT
>TRBV10-3|TRBD1|TRBJ1-3|-
CAISARGNVGNTIYF
TGTGCCATCAGTGCCAGGGGGAATGTTGGAAACACCATATATTTT
>TRBV30|-|TRBJ1-5|once
CACSRDNNQPQHF
TGTGCCTGTAGCCGGGACAACAATCAGCCCCAGCATTTT
>TRBV13|-|TRBJ1-1|-
CASSFSGGGPSEAFF
TGTGCCAGCAGCTTTAGCGGGGGGGGCCCGTCTGAAGCTTTCTTT
>TRBV10-3|TRBD2|TRBJ2-1|-
CAIARAGGDDEQFF
TGTGCCATCGCCCGAGCGGGAGGTGACGATGAGCAGTTCTTC
>TRBV28|TRBD1|TRBJ1-1|-
CASSAPGTGAVTEAFF
TGTGCCAGCAGTGCCCCCGGGACAGGGGCTGTCACTGAAGCTTTCTTT
>TRBV21-1|-|TRBJ2-5|-
CASSKKGSGGSQETQYF
TGTGCCAGCAGCAAAAAGGGGTCGGGAGGGAGCCAAGAGACCCAGTACTTC
>TRBV7-2|TRBD2|TRBJ2-7|-
CASSATSGRSYEQYF
TGTGCCAGCAGCGCGACTAGCGGGAGGTCCTACGAGCAGTACTTC
>TRBV7-8|-|TRBJ2-4|-
CASSLSLAKNIQYF
TGTGCCAGCAGCTTATCCCTAGCCAAAAACATTCAGTACTTC
>TRBV18|-|TRBJ2-7|-
CASSPSTRTYEQYF
TGTGCCAGCTCGCCCTCAACCAGGACCTACGAGCAGTACTTC
>TRBV25-1|TRBD2|TRBJ2-1|-
CASSPPGLAGGSYNEQFF
TGTGCCAGCAGCCCCCCAGGACTAGCGGGGGGCTCCTACAATGAGCAGTTCTTC
>TRBV5-1|-|TRBJ2-1|-
CASSLGSSAVGFEQFF
TGCGCCAGCAGCTTGGGGTCTAGCGCCGTCGGGTTTGAGCAGTTCTTC
>TRBV6-6|TRBD1|TRBJ2-7|-
CASRAPGQTTYEQYF
TGTGCCAGCAGGGCCCCGGGACAGACTACCTACGAGCAGTACTTC